This T cell receptor beta chain derives from a study of technical replicates of blood from a handful of donors. This CDR3 spans 12 amino acids. Per germline, CDR1 MNHEY and CDR2 SMNVEV (reference sequence). Deletions cut 5 bases from V and 7 bases from J, with 9 bases between. TCRdb keeps only in-frame clones here, not all; method: immunoSEQ multiplex PCR. Of tens of thousands of clones in the sample, nearly 96% are singletons; the top ten hold approximately 0.39%. Sequencing was performed on T cells isolated from PBMCs. The chain combines TRBV27 with TRBJ2-1; no reliable D call. This sequence originates from a human donor in good health. The CDR3 DNA reads TGTGCCAGCAGTGCTGACTTTAATGAGCAGTTCTTC. Protein sequence: CASSADFNEQFF.